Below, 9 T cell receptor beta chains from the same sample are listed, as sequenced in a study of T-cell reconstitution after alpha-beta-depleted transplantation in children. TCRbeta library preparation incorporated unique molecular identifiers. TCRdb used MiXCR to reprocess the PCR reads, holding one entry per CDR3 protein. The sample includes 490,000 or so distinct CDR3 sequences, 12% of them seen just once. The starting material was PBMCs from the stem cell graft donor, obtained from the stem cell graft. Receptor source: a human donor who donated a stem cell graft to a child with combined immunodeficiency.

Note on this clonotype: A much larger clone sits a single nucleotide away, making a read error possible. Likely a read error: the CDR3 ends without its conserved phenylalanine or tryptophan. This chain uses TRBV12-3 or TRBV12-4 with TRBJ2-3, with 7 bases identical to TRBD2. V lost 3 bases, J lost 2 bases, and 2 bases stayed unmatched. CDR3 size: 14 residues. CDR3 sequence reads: CASSFAGVTDTQYL. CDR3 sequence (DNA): TGTGCCAGCAGTTTTGCGGGGGTCACAGATACGCAGTATTTA.

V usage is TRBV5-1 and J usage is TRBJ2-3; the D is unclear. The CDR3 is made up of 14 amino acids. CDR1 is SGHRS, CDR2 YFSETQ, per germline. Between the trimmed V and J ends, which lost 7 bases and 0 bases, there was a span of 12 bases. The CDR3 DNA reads TGCGCCAGCGCATCCGACCGCAGCACAGATACGCAGTATTTT. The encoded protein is CASASDRSTDTQYF.

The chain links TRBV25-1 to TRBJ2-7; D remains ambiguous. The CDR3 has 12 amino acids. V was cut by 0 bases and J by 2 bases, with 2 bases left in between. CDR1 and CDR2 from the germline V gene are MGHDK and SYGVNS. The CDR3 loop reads CASSEYPYEQYF. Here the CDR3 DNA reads TGTGCCAGCAGTGAATATCCCTACGAGCAGTACTTC.

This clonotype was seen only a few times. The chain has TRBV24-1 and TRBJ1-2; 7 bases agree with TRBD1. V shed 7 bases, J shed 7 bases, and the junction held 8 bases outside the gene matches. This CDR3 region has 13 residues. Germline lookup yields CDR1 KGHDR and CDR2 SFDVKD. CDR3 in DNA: TGTGCCACCAGCAAACAGGGGCGGACTGGCTACACCTTC. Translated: CATSKQGRTGYTF.

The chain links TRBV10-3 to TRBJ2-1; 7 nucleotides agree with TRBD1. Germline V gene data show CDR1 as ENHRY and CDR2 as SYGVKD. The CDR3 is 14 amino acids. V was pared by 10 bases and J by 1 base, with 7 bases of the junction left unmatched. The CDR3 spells CATEETGSYNEQFF. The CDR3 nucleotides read TGTGCCACCGAAGAGACAGGGTCCTACAATGAGCAGTTCTTC.

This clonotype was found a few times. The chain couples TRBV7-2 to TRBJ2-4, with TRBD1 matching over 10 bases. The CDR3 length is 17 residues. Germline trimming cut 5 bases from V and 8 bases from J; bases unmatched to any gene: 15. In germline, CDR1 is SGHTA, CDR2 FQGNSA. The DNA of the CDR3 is TGTGCCAGCAGCGCCAAAGGGACAGGGGTTTATGGAGACATTCAGTACTTC. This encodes CASSAKGTGVYGDIQYF.

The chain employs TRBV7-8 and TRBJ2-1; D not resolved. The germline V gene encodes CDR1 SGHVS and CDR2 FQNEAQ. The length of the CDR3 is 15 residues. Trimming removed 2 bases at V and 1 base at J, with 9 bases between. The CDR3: CASSLRRISYNEQFF. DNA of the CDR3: TGTGCCAGCAGCTTAAGGCGAATTTCCTACAATGAGCAGTTCTTC.

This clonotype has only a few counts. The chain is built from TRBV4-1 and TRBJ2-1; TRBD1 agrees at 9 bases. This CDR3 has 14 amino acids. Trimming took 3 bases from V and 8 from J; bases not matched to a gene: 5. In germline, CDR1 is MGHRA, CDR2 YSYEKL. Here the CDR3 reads CASSHRDRAHEQFF. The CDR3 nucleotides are TGCGCCAGCAGCCACAGGGACAGGGCCCATGAGCAGTTCTTC.

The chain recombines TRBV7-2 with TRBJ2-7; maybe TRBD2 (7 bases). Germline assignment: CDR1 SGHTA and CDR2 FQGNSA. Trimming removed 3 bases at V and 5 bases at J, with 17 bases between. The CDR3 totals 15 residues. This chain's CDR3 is CASSFGGGGHHEQYF. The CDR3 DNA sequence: TGTGCCAGCAGCTTTGGAGGGGGGGGCCATCACGAGCAGTACTTC.